The next 16 T cell receptor beta chains were all read from a single sample in a study of T cell responses to AZD1222 COVID-19 vaccine. TCRdb's table, derived via immunoSEQ multiplex PCR, lists solely in-frame clones and lacks some. The data contain 120,000 or so clones, roughly 86% of them singletons. The material sequenced was peripheral blood, taken on day 0 of AZD1222 vaccination. These receptors originate from an adult in good health.

The chain recombines TRBV30 with TRBJ1-5; D is unclear. V was shortened by 4 bases and J by 8 bases, with 15 bases between the two germline ends. Germline values: CDR1 GTSNPN, CDR2 SVGIG (reference sequence). CDR3 size: 13 residues. DNA of the CDR3: TGTGCCTGGAATTCTGCGTTCGGTGAGCCCCAGCATTTT. This encodes CAWNSAFGEPQHF.

The gene calls are TRBV5-1 and TRBJ1-6; 8 bases fit TRBD1. This CDR3 has 15 residues. Germline CDR1 SGHRS, CDR2 YFSETQ. Unmatched junction bases numbered 6, after V lost 0 bases and J lost 10 bases. As DNA, the CDR3 is TGCGCCAGCAGCTTGGTGAATGCAGGGGGCTCACCCCTCCACTTT. Its translation: CASSLVNAGGSPLHF. Variable domain in full (rest from reference TRBV5-1 and TRBJ1-6): KAGVTQTPRYLIKTRGQQVTLSCSPISGHRSVSWYQQTPGQGLQFLFEYFSETQRNKGNFPGRFSGRQFSNSRSEMNVSTLELGDSALYLCASSLVNAGGSPLHFGNGTRLTVT.

The chain joins TRBV3-1 (or the pseudogene TRBV3-2) to TRBJ1-5; 8 positions agree with TRBD1. The ends lost 0 bases at V and 6 bases at J; junction bases unmatched: 4. The CDR3 sequence is 15 residues long. From germline, CDR1 is LGHDT and CDR2 YNNKEL (reference sequence). The CDR3 here is CASSQDGTGGQPQHF. The DNA of the CDR3 is TGTGCCAGCAGCCAAGATGGGACAGGCGGTCAGCCCCAGCATTTT.

The chain is built from TRBV7-2 and TRBJ1-6; 9 nucleotides align to TRBD1. V lost 8 bases, J lost 10 bases, and 9 bases stayed unmatched. The CDR3 consists of 14 residues. Germline values: CDR1 SGHTA, CDR2 FQGNSA. CDR3 in amino acids: CASSLRQGESPLHF. CDR3 coding DNA: TGTGCCAGCTCATTGCGACAGGGGGAATCACCCCTCCACTTT.

V is TRBV29-1 and J is TRBJ2-7; D remains unclear. In germline, CDR1 is SQVTM, CDR2 ANQGSEA. The V gene lost 6 bases and the J gene lost 1 base, with 16 bases spanning the gap. CDR3 size: 14 residues. The CDR3 DNA sequence: TGCAGCGTCCCCGCCCCCACCGAGTCCTACGAGCAGTACTTC. Amino acids: CSVPAPTESYEQYF.

The chain has TRBV27 and TRBJ1-3; the D gene is possibly TRBD1 (6 bases). V lost 5 bases, J lost 4 bases, and 9 bases lay in between. Germline V gene sequence: CDR1 MNHEY, CDR2 SMNVEV (reference sequence). There are 13 residues in the CDR3. CDR3 in amino acids: CASSRGTGNTIYF. The CDR3, as DNA: TGTGCCAGCAGTAGGGGGACGGGAAACACCATATATTTT.

This clone has a single count. J is TRBJ1-3 and V is TRBV9; D perhaps matches TRBD1 (5 bases). Per the germline V gene, CDR1 is SGDLS and CDR2 is YYNGEE. Trimming left V 3 bases short and J 4 bases short, with 11 bases between. The CDR3 is made up of 14 amino acids. CDR3 loop: CASSAQGGGNTIYF. Written as DNA, the CDR3 is TGTGCCAGCAGCGCTCAGGGTGGCGGAAACACCATATATTTT.

To note about this clone: One end of the junction is discordant with germline, which a read error may explain. The chain employs TRBV7-2 and TRBJ2-7; 9 bases fit TRBD1. The CDR3 contains 12 residues. Germline CDR1 is SGHTA and CDR2 is FQGNSA. CDR3 nucleotides: TGTGCCAGCAGCTTAGCCGGGACAGGGTTGGACTTC. Translation: CASSLAGTGLDF.

The J gene is TRBJ1-1, the V gene TRBV5-1, with 8 bases identical to TRBD1. The germline gives CDR1 SGHRS, CDR2 YFSETQ. J lost 0 bases, V lost 7 bases, and 5 bases had no gene match. The CDR3 is 14 amino acids. In nucleotides, the CDR3 is TGCGCCAGCGGCCGGACAGGGTTGAACACTGAAGCTTTCTTT. It encodes CASGRTGLNTEAFF.

V usage is TRBV6-5 and J usage is TRBJ2-7; weak D call: TRBD1 (5 bases). Germline V gene sequence: CDR1 MNHEY, CDR2 SVGAGI. Trimming removed 2 bases at V and 5 bases at J, with 10 bases between. The CDR3 totals 13 residues. The chain's CDR3 is CASSYGAFDEQYF. CDR3 DNA sequence: TGTGCCAGCAGTTACGGGGCGTTTGACGAGCAGTACTTC.

V usage is TRBV7-8 and J usage is TRBJ2-5; D unresolved. The V gene lost 5 bases and the J gene lost 0 bases, with 4 bases spanning the gap. The CDR3 is 12 residues long. The V gene's germline CDR1 is SGHVS and CDR2 FQNEAQ. The CDR3 sequence: CASSMDQETQYF. The CDR3 nucleotides are TGTGCCAGCAGCATGGACCAAGAGACCCAGTACTTC.

The V gene is TRBV11-1, the J gene TRBJ1-4; D perhaps matches TRBD1 (5 bases). CDR1 and CDR2 (germline): SGHAT, FQDESV (reference sequence). The CDR3 loop spans 13 amino acids. V lost 5 bases, J lost 6 bases, and 10 bases lay in between. For the CDR3, the DNA is TGTGCCAGCAGCCGATCGACAGATGAAAAACTGTTTTTT. Translating gives CASSRSTDEKLFF.

Only one count was recorded for this clone. The rearrangement links TRBV20-1 to TRBJ2-1, with no clear D. The CDR3 has 11 residues. Deletions cut 1 base from V and 12 bases from J, with 10 bases between. Germline CDR1 reads DFQATT; CDR2 reads SNEGSKA (reference sequence). The CDR3 here is CSARASGGQFF. CDR3 coding DNA: TGCAGTGCTAGAGCGTCGGGTGGGCAGTTCTTC.

This clone was seen only once. The chain has TRBV2 and TRBJ1-1, with 9 bases that match TRBD1. J lost 5 bases, V lost 4 bases, and 2 bases had no gene match. The V gene's germline CDR1 is SNHLY and CDR2 FYNNEI. There are 13 residues in the CDR3. CDR3 in amino acids: CASSGGQGTEAFF. The CDR3 nucleotides read TGTGCCAGCAGTGGGGGACAGGGTACTGAAGCTTTCTTT.

V is TRBV5-1 and J is TRBJ1-4; D unresolved. Germline CDR1 is SGHRS and CDR2 is YFSETQ. The CDR3 loop spans 14 amino acids. With 0 bases removed from V and 8 bases from J, the gap between germline ends came to 11 bases. CDR3 nucleotide sequence: TGCGCCAGCAGCTTGGGTAGGGTAGGGGAAAAACTGTTTTTT. This translates into CASSLGRVGEKLFF.

V and J are TRBV28 and TRBJ2-7; TRBD1 is a possible D gene (5 bases). V dropped 3 bases and J dropped 5 bases, with 14 bases sitting between them. CDR1 is MDHEN and CDR2 is SYDVKM in the germline V gene. The CDR3 has 14 residues. The CDR3 region is CASSFQGSGHEQYF. The CDR3 DNA reads TGTGCCAGCAGTTTTCAGGGCTCTGGGCACGAGCAGTACTTC.